This entry concerns a single TCR beta chain. The CDR3 is 16 amino acids. Trimming left V 2 bases short and J 1 base short, with 11 bases between. Germline CDR1 MNHNS, CDR2 SASEGT. This specimen belongs to a study of radiotherapy plus CTLA-4 blockade in lung cancer. Sequenced by immunoSEQ multiplex PCR; TCRdb stores in-frame clones only, minus some. The sample has around 86,000 clones, 83% seen once; the top ten hold 0.75% to 0.85%. V is TRBV6-1 and J is TRBJ2-2; D unclear. The sample here was peripheral blood, taken from a patient treated with radiotherapy plus ipilimumab. This receptor was obtained from a human donor with non-small cell lung cancer who had stable disease on radiotherapy plus ipilimumab. The CDR3 protein is CASSELGLRNTGELFF. For the CDR3, the DNA is TGTGCCAGCAGTGAATTGGGCCTTCGGAACACCGGGGAGCTGTTTTTT.